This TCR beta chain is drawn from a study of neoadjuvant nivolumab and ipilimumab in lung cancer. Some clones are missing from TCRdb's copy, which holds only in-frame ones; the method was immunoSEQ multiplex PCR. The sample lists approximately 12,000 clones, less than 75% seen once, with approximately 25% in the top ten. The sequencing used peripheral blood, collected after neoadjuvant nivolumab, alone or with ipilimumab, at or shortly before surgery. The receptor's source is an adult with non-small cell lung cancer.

In nucleotides, the CDR3 is TGCAGCGCGATAGGACCGGGCTACGAGCAGTACTTC. Its translation: CSAIGPGYEQYF. The V call is TRBV29-1, the J call TRBJ2-7; D is unresolved. V was trimmed by 7 bases and J by 3 bases, leaving 13 bases between them. Looked up from germline, CDR1 is SQVTM and CDR2 is ANQGSEA. The CDR3 is 12 residues long.